These 2 T cell receptor beta chains share one sample of origin, sequenced in a study of T cell changes during pregnancy in multiple sclerosis. TCRdb keeps only in-frame clones here, not all; method: immunoSEQ multiplex PCR. The sample has tens of thousands of clones; about nine tenths are singletons. The sample was peripheral blood, taken in the first trimester of pregnancy. These receptors were collected from a female donor in good health, enrolled as a control in a pregnancy study.

The chain uses TRBV2 and TRBJ2-1; D call uncertain. CDR3 length: 15 residues. Germline V gene data show CDR1 as SNHLY and CDR2 as FYNNEI. The V gene lost 4 bases and the J gene lost 0 bases, with 10 bases spanning the gap. The CDR3 protein is CASSGGSSSYNEQFF. The CDR3 region has the DNA TGTGCCAGCAGTGGCGGTTCAAGCTCCTACAATGAGCAGTTCTTC.

The chain couples TRBV6-5 to TRBJ1-2; D is possibly TRBD1 (5 bases). This CDR3 comprises 14 residues. V dropped 5 bases and J dropped 1 base, with 11 bases sitting between them. Per the germline V gene, CDR1 is MNHEY and CDR2 is SVGAGI. In DNA, the CDR3 is TGTGCCAGCAGTCTCGTAGGGGTTAACTATGGCTACACCTTC. Residues: CASSLVGVNYGYTF.